These T cell receptor beta chains were read from a single sample in a study of radiotherapy plus CTLA-4 blockade in lung cancer. Assay used: immunoSEQ multiplex PCR; TCRdb lists only in-frame clones, some missing. The repertoire consists of about 80,000 clones, with more than 85% occurring once and the leading ten covering over 0.85%. The material sequenced was peripheral blood, taken from a patient treated with radiotherapy plus ipilimumab. These receptors all come from a human donor with non-small cell lung cancer who had stable disease on radiotherapy plus ipilimumab. The CDR3 runs from the conserved cysteine through the conserved F or W. The D gene is left open where the match is weak. Rows give clone size only sometimes, using once, few, many, or a class for an expanded clone.

>14|-|TRBJ1-4|-|TRBV5-1
CASSPDPTNEKLFF
TGCGCCAGCAGCCCGGACCCAACTAATGAAAAACTGTTTTTT
>14|-|TRBJ1-1|-|TRBV9
CASSVATGNTEAFF
TGTGCCAGCAGCGTAGCTACGGGGAACACTGAAGCTTTCTTT
>17|TRBD2|TRBJ2-7|-|TRBV27
CASSLSFASGVPYEQYF
TGTGCCAGCAGTTTATCGTTTGCTAGCGGGGTCCCCTACGAGCAGTACTTC
>13|TRBD1|TRBJ1-4|-|TRBV29-1
CSAATGRNEKLFF
TGCAGCGCTGCGACAGGGCGTAATGAAAAACTGTTTTTT
>13|-|TRBJ2-7|-|TRBV14
CASSHYWGDEQYF
TGTGCCAGCAGCCACTATTGGGGGGACGAGCAGTACTTC
>15|-|TRBJ2-5|-|TRBV4-2
CASSQETSWQETQYF
TGTGCCAGCAGCCAGGAAACTAGTTGGCAAGAGACCCAGTACTTC
>16|TRBD1|TRBJ2-5|-|TRBV6-4
CASSPDRAGGWETQYF
TGTGCCAGCAGTCCGGACAGGGCAGGTGGATGGGAGACCCAGTACTTC
>15|-|TRBJ2-7|-|TRBV21-1
CASSKARDRPHEQYF
TGTGCCAGCAGCAAAGCACGCGACAGGCCCCACGAGCAGTACTTC
>16|-|TRBJ2-1|few|TRBV7-9
CASSPRPGASYNEQFF
TGTGCCAGCAGCCCTAGACCGGGGGCGTCCTACAATGAGCAGTTCTTC
>13|TRBD1|TRBJ1-2|-|TRBV28
CASRRQGPGGYTF
TGTGCCAGCAGGCGACAGGGACCCGGGGGCTACACCTTC